The clone carrying this TCR beta chain was counted only a few times. Its cognate antigen is unknown. This sample stems from a study of identical twins. Study-wide results and caveats: The study based its conclusions on cross-sectional statistical analysis and did not follow the same donors.

TCRdb reprocessed the 5' RACE reads with MiXCR, giving one entry per CDR3 protein. There are hundreds of thousands of distinct CDR3 sequences in the sample; roughly 20% occur only once, and around 13% lies in the top ten. V shed 6 bases and J shed 7 bases, with 13 bases lying between them. The CDR3 has 13 amino acids. Germline assignment: CDR1 SGHTA and CDR2 FQGNSA. Only healthy Caucasians were enrolled as donors. These records were also assigned to another study, of T cells expressing NK-cell markers. That source adds: The CD3+CD56-NKG2C+ fraction was also led by these clonotypes in a handful of donors.

The chain is built from TRBV7-2 and TRBJ1-5; D perhaps matches TRBD1 (5 bases). The origin of this receptor is a woman between 18 and 30 years old in good health. The sequencing input was PBMCs. As DNA, the CDR3 is TGTGCCAGCAGTTCCCAGGGTGAGCAGCCCCAGCATTTT. It encodes CASSSQGEQPQHF.